These T cell receptor beta chains were read from a single sample in a study of Ad26.COV2.S vaccination and SARS-CoV-2 variants. TCRdb keeps only in-frame clones here, not all; method: immunoSEQ multiplex PCR. Altogether approximately 400,000 clones are present, about 85% being singletons, with the ten largest covering 3.3%. The sample consisted of peripheral blood, taken in a trial of Ad26.COV2.S vaccine versus placebo. Receptor source: a person aged 18-60 years who received the Ad26.COV2.S COVID-19 vaccine or a placebo. Each CDR3 is given with its conserved first and last residue. Each record gives: V gene, D gene, clone size, J gene, CDR3 DNA, CDR3 protein. The D gene is left open where the match is weak. Clone size is shown for a subset of rows, as once, few, many or a class of expanded clone.

v_gene: TRBV27
d_gene: NA
abundance: once
j_gene: TRBJ1-4
CDR3nt: TGTGCCAGCAGTTTTGGTGGAATTGACGAAAAACTGTTTTTT
CDR3aa: CASSFGGIDEKLFF

v_gene: TRBV6-1
d_gene: NA
abundance: NA
j_gene: TRBJ2-3
CDR3nt: TGTGCCAGCAGTGAATTAACGGGAACGCAGTATTTT
CDR3aa: CASSELTGTQYF

v_gene: TRBV27
d_gene: NA
abundance: NA
j_gene: TRBJ2-2
CDR3nt: TGTGCCAGCAGTTTAGATTTAGGGGGAGGCACCGGGGAGCTGTTTTTT
CDR3aa: CASSLDLGGGTGELFF

v_gene: TRBV4-1
d_gene: TRBD2
abundance: NA
j_gene: TRBJ2-1
CDR3nt: TGCGCCAGCAGCCCCGGAGTAGCGGGAGTAAGGTACAATGAGCAGTTCTTC
CDR3aa: CASSPGVAGVRYNEQFF

v_gene: TRBV20-1
d_gene: NA
abundance: NA
j_gene: TRBJ1-5
CDR3nt: TGCAGTGCTAGTGGTACACCATCTCAGCCCCAGCATTTT
CDR3aa: CSASGTPSQPQHF

v_gene: TRBV18
d_gene: NA
abundance: NA
j_gene: TRBJ2-5
CDR3nt: TGTGCCAGCTCACCGCGACTAGGCGAAGAGACCCAGTACTTC
CDR3aa: CASSPRLGEETQYF

v_gene: TRBV11-2
d_gene: TRBD1
abundance: NA
j_gene: TRBJ2-2
CDR3nt: TGTGCCAGCAGCGAACAGGGGACCGGGGAGCTGTTTTTT
CDR3aa: CASSEQGTGELFF

v_gene: TRBV10-3
d_gene: NA
abundance: NA
j_gene: TRBJ1-1
CDR3nt: TGTGCCATCAGTGACGACAGGATCGTTACTGAAGCTTTCTTT
CDR3aa: CAISDDRIVTEAFF

v_gene: TRBV14
d_gene: NA
abundance: NA
j_gene: TRBJ2-4
CDR3nt: TGTGCCAGCAGCCAAGCCCGGCAGGGCATTCAGTACTTC
CDR3aa: CASSQARQGIQYF

v_gene: TRBV5-1
d_gene: NA
abundance: NA
j_gene: TRBJ2-1
CDR3nt: TGCGCCAGCAGGGTTGGGGCGACACCCTACAATGAGCAGTTCTTC
CDR3aa: CASRVGATPYNEQFF

v_gene: TRBV7-9
d_gene: NA
abundance: once
j_gene: TRBJ1-1
CDR3nt: TGTGCCAGCAGCTTCTCGGGGAACACTGAAGCTTTCTTT
CDR3aa: CASSFSGNTEAFF

v_gene: TRBV7-8
d_gene: NA
abundance: NA
j_gene: TRBJ2-2
CDR3nt: TGTGCCAGCAGCTTACGGGCCTTGACCGGGGAGCTGTTTTTT
CDR3aa: CASSLRALTGELFF

v_gene: TRBV6-2/TRBV6-3
d_gene: NA
abundance: NA
j_gene: TRBJ2-5
CDR3nt: TGTGCCAGCAGTTACTTTGGGGGGAATCAAGAGACCCAGTACTTC
CDR3aa: CASSYFGGNQETQYF

v_gene: TRBV13
d_gene: NA
abundance: NA
j_gene: TRBJ2-7
CDR3nt: TGTGCCAGCAGCTTTCGCGGGGGCCCCGGGGAGCAGTACTTC
CDR3aa: CASSFRGGPGEQYF

v_gene: TRBV27
d_gene: NA
abundance: NA
j_gene: TRBJ2-1
CDR3nt: TGTGCCAGCAGTTTAAGGGACAATGAGCAGTTCTTC
CDR3aa: CASSLRDNEQFF

v_gene: TRBV30
d_gene: NA
abundance: NA
j_gene: TRBJ1-1
CDR3nt: TGTGCCTGGAGTCCCCAGAACACTGAAGCTTTCTTT
CDR3aa: CAWSPQNTEAFF

v_gene: TRBV6-2/TRBV6-3
d_gene: NA
abundance: NA
j_gene: TRBJ2-1
CDR3nt: TGTGCCAGCAGTTCGCAGAGTCCATCCTACAATGAGCAGTTCTTC
CDR3aa: CASSSQSPSYNEQFF

v_gene: TRBV5-6
d_gene: NA
abundance: NA
j_gene: TRBJ1-1
CDR3nt: TGTGCCAGCAGCTTGCCCCAAGGGGAGGGGAACACTGAAGCTTTCTTT
CDR3aa: CASSLPQGEGNTEAFF

v_gene: TRBV11-2
d_gene: TRBD1
abundance: NA
j_gene: TRBJ2-7
CDR3nt: TGTGCCAGCAGCTTCCAGAAACCGGGACAGAGCTCCTACGAGCAGTACTTC
CDR3aa: CASSFQKPGQSSYEQYF

v_gene: TRBV5-1
d_gene: NA
abundance: NA
j_gene: TRBJ1-2
CDR3nt: TGCGCCAGCAGCTTAAGTAGGGCAACTAACTATGGCTACACCTTC
CDR3aa: CASSLSRATNYGYTF

v_gene: TRBV6-2/TRBV6-3
d_gene: TRBD2
abundance: few
j_gene: TRBJ2-7
CDR3nt: TGTGCCAGCAGTTACGGAGGTAGCGGGTACTCCTACGAGCAGTACTTC
CDR3aa: CASSYGGSGYSYEQYF

v_gene: TRBV27
d_gene: NA
abundance: NA
j_gene: TRBJ2-5
CDR3nt: TGTGCCAGCACCACCCCTGGCGAGACCCAGTACTTC
CDR3aa: CASTTPGETQYF

v_gene: TRBV12-2
d_gene: NA
abundance: NA
j_gene: TRBJ1-5
CDR3nt: TGTGCAAGTCGCCACACAGGTCTCGATTGGTCAGGGCAGCCCCAGCATTTT
CDR3aa: CASRHTGLDWSGQPQHF

v_gene: TRBV5-5
d_gene: TRBD2
abundance: NA
j_gene: TRBJ2-7
CDR3nt: TGTGCCAGCACCGCTAGCGGGGGACCCTACGAGCAGTACTTC
CDR3aa: CASTASGGPYEQYF

v_gene: TRBV19
d_gene: NA
abundance: NA
j_gene: TRBJ2-5
CDR3nt: TGTGCCAGTAGTATTAGAGGGCGGGGAGAGACCCAGTACTTC
CDR3aa: CASSIRGRGETQYF

v_gene: TRBV9
d_gene: NA
abundance: NA
j_gene: TRBJ1-1
CDR3nt: TGTGCCAGCAGCGTAGGAGGAAGAACTGAAGCTTTCTTT
CDR3aa: CASSVGGRTEAFF

v_gene: TRBV5-1
d_gene: NA
abundance: few
j_gene: TRBJ2-7
CDR3nt: TGCGCCAGCAGTCTGGACGGGGACTACGAGCAGTACTTC
CDR3aa: CASSLDGDYEQYF

v_gene: TRBV9
d_gene: TRBD1
abundance: NA
j_gene: TRBJ1-6
CDR3nt: TGTGCCAGCAGCGAGCGTAGGGGGACAGCGTCTTCACCCCTCCACTTT
CDR3aa: CASSERRGTASSPLHF

v_gene: TRBV5-4
d_gene: TRBD1
abundance: NA
j_gene: TRBJ2-6
CDR3nt: TGTGCCAGCAGCCGGGGACAGGATCCCGGGGCCAACGTCCTGACTTTC
CDR3aa: CASSRGQDPGANVLTF

v_gene: TRBV7-2
d_gene: TRBD2
abundance: NA
j_gene: TRBJ2-3
CDR3nt: TGTGCCAGCAGCTTAGTAAATCGGGGGGGCCACCCCACAGATACGCAGTATTTT
CDR3aa: CASSLVNRGGHPTDTQYF

v_gene: TRBV30
d_gene: NA
abundance: NA
j_gene: TRBJ2-7
CDR3nt: TGTGCCTGGAGCGGGACCTCCTACGAGCAGTACTTC
CDR3aa: CAWSGTSYEQYF

v_gene: TRBV2
d_gene: NA
abundance: NA
j_gene: TRBJ2-1
CDR3nt: TGTGCCAGCAGGGGGGGACTTCCGGGCCCGGTCTTC
CDR3aa: CASRGGLPGPVF

v_gene: TRBV19
d_gene: NA
abundance: NA
j_gene: TRBJ1-2
CDR3nt: TGTGCCAGTAGTCCCGGGGGCCTAGGCTACACCTTC
CDR3aa: CASSPGGLGYTF

v_gene: TRBV30
d_gene: NA
abundance: NA
j_gene: TRBJ1-6
CDR3nt: TGTGCCTGGAGCCCTTTTTCCGGGTCACCCCTCCACTTT
CDR3aa: CAWSPFSGSPLHF

v_gene: TRBV10-1
d_gene: TRBD2
abundance: NA
j_gene: TRBJ2-7
CDR3nt: TGCGCCAGCAGTGAGGTGTCTAGCGGGAGGTACGAGCAGTACTTC
CDR3aa: CASSEVSSGRYEQYF

v_gene: TRBV5-1
d_gene: NA
abundance: NA
j_gene: TRBJ2-3
CDR3nt: TGCGCCAGCAGCTCACTTGGGTCAGATACGCAGTATTTT
CDR3aa: CASSSLGSDTQYF

v_gene: TRBV5-4
d_gene: TRBD1
abundance: NA
j_gene: TRBJ2-7
CDR3nt: TGTGCCAGCAGCTACAGGACAGGGGCCTCCGAGCAGTACTTC
CDR3aa: CASSYRTGASEQYF

v_gene: TRBV15
d_gene: NA
abundance: NA
j_gene: TRBJ2-2
CDR3nt: TGTGCCACCAGCAGAGAGAACACCGGGGAGCTGTTTTTT
CDR3aa: CATSRENTGELFF

v_gene: TRBV9
d_gene: NA
abundance: NA
j_gene: TRBJ2-3
CDR3nt: TGTGCCAGCAGCCTCCAGGGCACAGATACGCAGTATTTT
CDR3aa: CASSLQGTDTQYF

v_gene: TRBV28
d_gene: NA
abundance: NA
j_gene: TRBJ2-1
CDR3nt: TGTGCCAGCAGAGGACATTACTTTGGCAATGAGCAGTTCTTC
CDR3aa: CASRGHYFGNEQFF

v_gene: TRBV19
d_gene: TRBD2
abundance: NA
j_gene: TRBJ2-5
CDR3nt: TGTGCCAGTAGGAAATTTGGTAGCGGGAGTCCCCAAGAGACCCAGTACTTC
CDR3aa: CASRKFGSGSPQETQYF

v_gene: TRBV24-1
d_gene: TRBD1
abundance: NA
j_gene: TRBJ1-5
CDR3nt: TGTGCCACCAGTGATACAGGGGCGGGCAATCAGCCCCAGCATTTT
CDR3aa: CATSDTGAGNQPQHF

v_gene: TRBV5-1
d_gene: TRBD1
abundance: NA
j_gene: TRBJ1-1
CDR3nt: TGCGCCAGCAGCCCCGGGACAGGGCAGAGAAAAGCTTTCTTT
CDR3aa: CASSPGTGQRKAFF

v_gene: TRBV6-1
d_gene: NA
abundance: NA
j_gene: TRBJ2-3
CDR3nt: TGTGCCAGCAGTGACCCAGGGCCAGATACGCAGTATTTT
CDR3aa: CASSDPGPDTQYF

v_gene: TRBV24-1
d_gene: TRBD2
abundance: NA
j_gene: TRBJ2-7
CDR3nt: TGTGCCACCGCCCCCTCCTCAGGCGGGAGTCTGAGCGGGTCCTACGAGCAGTACTTC
CDR3aa: CATAPSSGGSLSGSYEQYF

v_gene: TRBV30
d_gene: NA
abundance: NA
j_gene: TRBJ2-4
CDR3nt: TGTGCCTGGGAGGGGGTAGCCAAAAACATTCAGTACTTC
CDR3aa: CAWEGVAKNIQYF

v_gene: TRBV27
d_gene: NA
abundance: NA
j_gene: TRBJ1-5
CDR3nt: TGTGCCAGCAGTTTAGAGGGCCATAGCAATCAGCCCCAGCATTTT
CDR3aa: CASSLEGHSNQPQHF

v_gene: TRBV29-1
d_gene: TRBD1
abundance: NA
j_gene: TRBJ1-2
CDR3nt: TGCAGCTCACAGGGGGTTATCGATGGCTACACCTTC
CDR3aa: CSSQGVIDGYTF

v_gene: TRBV12-5
d_gene: NA
abundance: NA
j_gene: TRBJ2-6
CDR3nt: TGTGCTAGTGGTTACCCCATGACCGGATCGGGGGCCAACGTCCTGACTTTC
CDR3aa: CASGYPMTGSGANVLTF

v_gene: TRBV7-2
d_gene: TRBD2
abundance: NA
j_gene: TRBJ2-7
CDR3nt: TGTGCCAGCAGCTTAGGGACTAGCGGGGGAACCTACGAGCAGTACTTC
CDR3aa: CASSLGTSGGTYEQYF

v_gene: TRBV5-1
d_gene: TRBD1
abundance: NA
j_gene: TRBJ2-2
CDR3nt: TGCGCCAGCAGCAAGACAGGGGGCGTTGGCGGGGAGCTGTTTTTT
CDR3aa: CASSKTGGVGGELFF

v_gene: TRBV2
d_gene: NA
abundance: NA
j_gene: TRBJ2-1
CDR3nt: TGTGCCAGCAGTGTGTCTATACAGGAAAATGAGCAGTTCTTC
CDR3aa: CASSVSIQENEQFF

v_gene: TRBV12-3/TRBV12-4
d_gene: NA
abundance: NA
j_gene: TRBJ2-2
CDR3nt: TGTGCTCAGCAGCACGCGAACACCGGGGAGCTGTTTTTT
CDR3aa: CAQQHANTGELFF